These T cell receptor beta chains were read from a single sample in a study of read filtering for tumor transcriptome and immune sequencing. TCRdb re-called the reads through MiXCR, storing one row per CDR3 protein. Of 94,000 or so distinct CDR3 sequences in the sample, about 12% were seen once. Sequencing was carried out using a population of CD138-negative cells sorted from bone marrow. The receptors derive from a donor older than 35 with multiple myeloma. Each CDR3 is given with its conserved first and last residue. Each record gives: J gene, clone size, V gene, D gene, CDR3 protein, CDR3 DNA. The D gene is left open where the match is weak. The size entry gives how often the clone was seen (once, few, many) or a class if it is expanded.

TRBJ2-1	many	TRBV18	TRBD1	CASSPLDRGDNEQFF	TGTGCCAGCTCGCCCCTCGACAGGGGTGACAATGAGCAGTTCTTC
TRBJ2-3	many	TRBV2	TRBD2	CASSVLGLAGDTQYF	TGTGCCAGCAGTGTTCTGGGACTAGCGGGAGATACGCAGTATTTT
TRBJ2-4	many	TRBV29-1	NA	CSVEPGENAKNIQYF	TGCAGCGTTGAACCAGGGGAAAATGCCAAAAACATTCAGTACTTC
TRBJ2-7	many	TRBV5-1	NA	CASGSDSGTSYEQYF	TGCGCCAGCGGTTCGGACAGCGGAACCTCCTACGAGCAGTACTTC
TRBJ2-5	many	TRBV5-1	NA	CASSLEFRTQETQYF	TGCGCCAGCAGCTTGGAGTTCCGGACTCAAGAGACCCAGTACTTC
TRBJ2-5	many	TRBV5-1	TRBD1	CASSGDRGETQYF	TGCGCCAGCAGCGGCGACAGGGGAGAGACCCAGTACTTC
TRBJ1-1	many	TRBV6-5	NA	CASSPQGREAFF	TGTGCCAGCAGCCCGCAGGGACGTGAAGCTTTCTTT
TRBJ1-1	many	TRBV11-2	NA	CASSLQNTEAFF	TGTGCCAGCAGCTTACAGAACACTGAAGCTTTCTTT
TRBJ1-4	many	TRBV20-1	NA	CSARHSQVAEKLFF	TGCAGTGCTAGACATAGCCAGGTAGCTGAAAAACTGTTTTTT
TRBJ2-6	many	TRBV7-6	NA	CASSSPPGGQSFSGANVLTF	TGTGCCAGCAGCTCCCCCCCGGGGGGACAGTCATTCTCTGGGGCCAACGTCCTGACTTTC
TRBJ2-7	many	TRBV11-2	NA	CASSLNPGAGEQYF	TGTGCCAGCAGCTTAAACCCCGGGGCAGGGGAGCAGTACTTC
TRBJ2-2	many	TRBV11-2	NA	CASSTQGGGELFF	TGTGCCAGCAGCACACAGGGCGGCGGGGAGCTGTTTTTT